Sequencing of this T cell receptor (beta chain) was carried out in a study of CD4 T cells in relation to SARS-CoV-2 and coronaviruses. For the study at large: The HLA restriction of the shared crossreactive spike epitopes was mapped.

A note on this clone: The antigen remains undetermined.

CD4 enrichment then naive enrichment separated naive from memory CD4+ cells. Clones were sequenced by immunoSEQ multiplex PCR, and TCRdb holds only the in-frame ones, with some missing. This repertoire shows 37,000 or so clones, approximately 81% found once; its top ten account for 3.5% to 5%. Unmatched junction bases numbered 4, after V lost 0 bases and J lost 3 bases. CDR3 size: 15 residues. Germline lookup yields CDR1 SGDLS and CDR2 YYNGEE. The V and J genes are TRBV9 and TRBJ2-5, with 8 bases fitting TRBD2. Sequenced material: naive CD4+ T cells from PBMCs, cultured in vitro. Subset meaning: naive CD4+ T cells isolated by negative enrichment. This receptor was taken from an adult with COVID-19. The CDR3 DNA sequence: TGTGCCAGCAGCGTAGGTAGCGGGGACGAAGAGACCCAGTACTTC. Its translation: CASSVGSGDEETQYF.